These 11 T cell receptor beta chains share one sample of origin, sequenced in a study of blood T cell repertoires in COVID-19. Here immunoSEQ multiplex PCR was the method, and the copy in TCRdb shows in-frame clones only, minus some. The sample gives 170,000 or so clones, about 89% of which show up once; about 1.9% is in the top ten. The sequencing sample was made of peripheral blood. The receptors shown here come from a young man who had recovered from COVID-19.

The chain links TRBV27 to TRBJ2-7; 7 positions agree with TRBD2. This CDR3 comprises 15 residues. From germline, CDR1 is MNHEY and CDR2 SMNVEV (reference sequence). V shed 2 bases and J 1 base; nucleotides not matched to a gene: 5. CDR3 sequence (DNA): TGTGCCAGCAGTTTAGGGGCTAGCGGATCCTACGAGCAGTACTTC. This codes for CASSLGASGSYEQYF.

The V gene is TRBV11-2, the J gene TRBJ1-2; D uncertain. With 0 bases removed from V and 2 bases from J, the gap between germline ends came to 4 bases. Germline CDR1 SGHAT, CDR2 FQNNGV. The CDR3 is made up of 13 amino acids. The CDR3 DNA is TGTGCCAGCAGCTTAGAACTGAACTATGGCTACACCTTC. Its translation is CASSLELNYGYTF.

V is TRBV27 and J is TRBJ1-3; TRBD1 agrees at 8 bases. Per germline, CDR1 MNHEY and CDR2 SMNVEV (reference sequence). Trimming cost V 5 bases and J 4 bases; bases outside gene matches: 16. The CDR3 spans 18 residues. Written as DNA, the CDR3 is TGTGCCAGCAGTCCCAATCTGACGCCCAGGGGGCCGGGAAACACCATATATTTT. This codes for CASSPNLTPRGPGNTIYF.

The chain has TRBV6-6 and TRBJ1-4, with D perhaps matching TRBD1 (5 bases). Looked up from germline, CDR1 is MNHNY and CDR2 is SVGAGI (reference sequence). With 7 bases removed from V and 0 bases from J, the gap between germline ends came to 12 bases. The CDR3 loop spans 15 amino acids. CDR3 DNA: TGTGCCAGCAAAGGCAGGGAAGCAACTAATGAAAAACTGTTTTTT. Encoded protein: CASKGREATNEKLFF.

This clone came up a few times. CDR3 bases: TGTGCCAGTACCGCCATAACGGGGGGCCCTGGCTACACCTTC. Residues: CASTAITGGPGYTF. V usage is TRBV19 and J usage is TRBJ1-2, with D tentatively TRBD1 (6 bases). V gave up 7 bases and J gave up 7 bases, with 19 bases separating them. The germline gives CDR1 LNHDA, CDR2 SQIVND (reference sequence). This CDR3 region has 14 residues.

V and J are TRBV4-3 and TRBJ2-3, with D perhaps TRBD1 (6 bases). Looked up from germline, CDR1 is LGHNA and CDR2 is YSLEER. V shed 3 bases and J shed 0 bases, with 16 bases lying between them. The CDR3 is 17 residues long. CDR3 loop: CASSQARDTPSTDTQYF. CDR3 bases: TGCGCCAGCAGCCAGGCCCGGGACACCCCGAGCACAGATACGCAGTATTTT.

The V call is TRBV5-4, the J call TRBJ1-4; TRBD1 is a possible D gene (6 bases). Germline V CDR1 and CDR2: SGHNT, YYREEE (reference sequence). The ends were cut back, 4 bases at V and 7 bases at J, with 14 bases in the middle. This CDR3 has 14 residues. DNA of the CDR3: TGTGCCAGCAGCCAACAGGGTGTAAGTGAAAAACTGTTTTTT. Translated: CASSQQGVSEKLFF.

The chain combines TRBV9 with TRBJ2-1; D remains ambiguous. Per germline, CDR1 SGDLS and CDR2 YYNGEE. Trimming removed 4 bases at V and 9 bases at J, with 11 bases between. The CDR3 is 12 amino acids. CDR3 DNA sequence: TGTGCCAGCAGCCTCACCCTCGGTGAGCAGTTCTTC. It codes for CASSLTLGEQFF.

The chain links TRBV21-1 to TRBJ1-3. TRBV21-1 is a recognized pseudogene. The CDR3 is 9 residues long. As DNA, the CDR3 is TGTGCCAGCAGCAAAATCATAGATTTT. Protein: CASSKIIDF.

The chain links TRBV15 to TRBJ1-3; 12 nucleotides line up with TRBD1. The junction had 16 bases not matched to a gene; V was cut back by 5 bases and J by 5 bases. Germline values: CDR1 LNHNV, CDR2 YYDKDF (reference sequence). This CDR3 region has 19 residues. The CDR3 region has the DNA TGTGCCACCAGCTTAAGCGTCCGTCGGGACAGGGGGCTAAGAAACACCATATATTTT. Translated: CATSLSVRRDRGLRNTIYF.

The V call is TRBV9, the J call TRBJ2-1; 8 nucleotides agree with TRBD1. J gave up 0 bases and V 4 bases, and 15 bases lay outside the gene matches. Germline CDR1 reads SGDLS; CDR2 reads YYNGEE. The CDR3 has 19 residues. CDR3 DNA sequence: TGTGCCAGCAGCCCAGGGGGCGGGATACCTTCTAGCTCCTACAATGAGCAGTTCTTC. Residues: CASSPGGGIPSSSYNEQFF.